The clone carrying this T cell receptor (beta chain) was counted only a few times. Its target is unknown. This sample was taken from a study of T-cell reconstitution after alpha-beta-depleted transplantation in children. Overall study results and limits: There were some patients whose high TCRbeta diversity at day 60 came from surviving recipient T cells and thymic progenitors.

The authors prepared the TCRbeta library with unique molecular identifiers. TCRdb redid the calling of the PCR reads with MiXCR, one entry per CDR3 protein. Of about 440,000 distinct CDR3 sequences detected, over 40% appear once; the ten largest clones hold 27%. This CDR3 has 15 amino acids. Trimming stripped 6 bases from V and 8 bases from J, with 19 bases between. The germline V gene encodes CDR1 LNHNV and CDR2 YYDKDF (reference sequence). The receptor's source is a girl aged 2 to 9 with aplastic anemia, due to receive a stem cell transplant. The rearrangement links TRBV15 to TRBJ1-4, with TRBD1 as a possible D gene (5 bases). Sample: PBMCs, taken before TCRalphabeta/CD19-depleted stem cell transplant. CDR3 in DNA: TGTGCCACCAGAGACCACGGAGGGGCGGAAGAAAAACTGTTTTTT. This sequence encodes CATRDHGGAEEKLFF.